Shown below are 8 T cell receptor beta chains from a single sample sequenced in a study of blood T cell repertoires in COVID-19. TCRdb keeps only in-frame clones here, not all; method: immunoSEQ multiplex PCR. The sample includes fewer than 150,000 clones, 90% of them seen just once. Sequencing input: peripheral blood. Every receptor here comes from a woman aged 55-70 years with COVID-19, enrolled during active disease.

This clone turned up a few times. The chain recombines TRBV3-1 (or the pseudogene TRBV3-2) with TRBJ1-2; the D is unclear. Trimming cost V 1 base and J 1 base, with 7 bases left between them. The CDR3 has 14 amino acids. Germline CDR1 is LGHDT and CDR2 is YNNKEL (reference sequence). The CDR3 sequence is CASSQAPVNYGYTF. The DNA of the CDR3 is TGTGCCAGCAGCCAAGCGCCAGTTAACTATGGCTACACCTTC.

This chain joins TRBV11-2 and TRBJ2-5; TRBD2 agrees at 7 bases. Germline V gives CDR1 SGHAT, CDR2 FQNNGV. This CDR3 region has 13 residues. The ends lost 8 bases at V and 5 bases at J; junction bases unmatched: 8. The CDR3 reads CASFGGNRETQYF. As DNA, the CDR3 is TGTGCCAGCTTCGGGGGGAATAGGGAGACCCAGTACTTC. Using reference TRBV11-2 and TRBJ2-5 for the parts outside the CDR3, the full variable domain is EAGVAQSPRYKIIEKRQSVAFWCNPISGHATLYWYQQILGQGPKLLIQFQNNGVVDDSQLPKDRFSAERLKGVDSTLKIQPAKLEDSAVYLCASFGGNRETQYFGPGTRLLVL.

The J gene is TRBJ1-6, the V gene TRBV3-1 (or the pseudogene TRBV3-2), with D possibly matching TRBD1 (5 bases). The germline CDR1 and CDR2 sequences are LGHDT and YNNKEL (reference sequence). The CDR3 is 17 amino acids. The V and J ends lost 4 bases and 2 bases respectively, with 15 bases between them. The CDR3 sequence: CASSPTQTGAYNSPLHF. The CDR3, as DNA: TGTGCCAGCAGCCCTACTCAAACAGGAGCCTATAATTCACCCCTCCACTTT.

This sequence joins TRBV6-1 and TRBJ2-1; 8 nucleotides line up with TRBD1. Germline assignment: CDR1 MNHNS and CDR2 SASEGT. This CDR3 has 15 residues. V shed 1 base and J 4 bases; nucleotides not matched to a gene: 3. CDR3 nucleotides: TGTGCCAGCAGTGAAGGCAGGGGGCTTTACAATGAGCAGTTCTTC. It encodes CASSEGRGLYNEQFF.

The V call is TRBV30, the J call TRBJ1-1, with D unresolved. The V gene's germline CDR1 is GTSNPN and CDR2 SVGIG (reference sequence). V shed 4 bases and J shed 1 base, with 13 bases lying between them. The CDR3 is 14 residues long. The CDR3 region has the DNA TGTGCCTGGACTGATATGACGGGGAACACTGAAGCTTTCTTT. This codes for CAWTDMTGNTEAFF. The full variable domain, its missing parts supplied by reference TRBV30 and TRBJ1-1, is SQTIHQWPATLVQPVGSPLSLECTVEGTSNPNLYWYRQAAGRGLQLLFYSVGIGQISSEVPQNLSASRPQDRQFILSSKKLLLSDSGFYLCAWTDMTGNTEAFFGQGTRLTVV.

The CDR3 nucleotides read TGTGCCAGCAGTTTCCCGACTAGCCTCCTTGGCAATGAGCAGTTCTTC. Translation: CASSFPTSLLGNEQFF. The chain uses TRBV6-2 or TRBV6-3 and TRBJ2-1, with 7 positions matching TRBD2. From germline, CDR1 is MNHEY and CDR2 SVGEGT. Germline trimming cut 4 bases from V and 6 bases from J; bases unmatched to any gene: 12. The CDR3 consists of 16 residues.

This sequence joins TRBV30 and TRBJ2-1; the match to TRBD1 covers 10 bases. The CDR3 loop spans 16 amino acids. The trim removed 3 bases at V and 8 bases at J, leaving 13 bases unmatched. Looked up from germline, CDR1 is GTSNPN and CDR2 is SVGIG (reference sequence). As DNA, the CDR3 is TGTGCCTGGAGCGGCCCAAGACAGGGGGCTTTATATGAGCAGTTCTTC. As protein: CAWSGPRQGALYEQFF. The full variable domain, with the rest looked up from reference TRBV30 and TRBJ2-1, is SQTIHQWPATLVQPVGSPLSLECTVEGTSNPNLYWYRQAAGRGLQLLFYSVGIGQISSEVPQNLSASRPQDRQFILSSKKLLLSDSGFYLCAWSGPRQGALYEQFFGPGTRLTVL.

The gene calls are TRBV6-2 or TRBV6-3 and TRBJ1-1; TRBD1 matches 10 bases. Germline CDR1 and CDR2: MNHEY and SVGEGT. J lost 11 bases, V lost 2 bases, and 20 bases had no gene match. This CDR3 contains 18 residues. The CDR3 protein is CASSYNTRRTGTGVKAFF. The DNA of the CDR3 is TGTGCCAGCAGTTACAACACTCGGAGAACCGGGACAGGGGTAAAGGCTTTCTTT.